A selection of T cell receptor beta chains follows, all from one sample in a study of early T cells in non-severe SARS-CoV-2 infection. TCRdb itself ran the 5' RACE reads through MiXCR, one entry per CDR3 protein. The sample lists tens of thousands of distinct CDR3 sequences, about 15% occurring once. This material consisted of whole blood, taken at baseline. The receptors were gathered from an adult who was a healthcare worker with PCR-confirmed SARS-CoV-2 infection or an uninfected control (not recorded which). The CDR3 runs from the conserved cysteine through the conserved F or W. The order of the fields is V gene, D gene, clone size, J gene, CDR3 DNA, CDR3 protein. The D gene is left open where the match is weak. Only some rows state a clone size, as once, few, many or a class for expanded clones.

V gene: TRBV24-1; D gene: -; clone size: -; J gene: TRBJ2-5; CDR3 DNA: TGTGCCACCAGTGATTTTGACCAAGAGACCCAGTACTTC; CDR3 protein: CATSDFDQETQYF
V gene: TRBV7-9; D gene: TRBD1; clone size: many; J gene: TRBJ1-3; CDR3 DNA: TGTGCCAGCAGCTTAGGACAGGGCAACTCTGGAAACACCATATATTTT; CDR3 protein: CASSLGQGNSGNTIYF
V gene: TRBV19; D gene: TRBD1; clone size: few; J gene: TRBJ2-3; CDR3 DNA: TGTGCCAGCACCAACCTTCCGGGACAGGGTAGCCTGGATACGCAGTATTTT; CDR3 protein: CASTNLPGQGSLDTQYF
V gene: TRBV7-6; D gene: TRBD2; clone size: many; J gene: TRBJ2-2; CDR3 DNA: TGTGCCAGCAGCCAGACTAGCTCTCCGGGCACCGGGGAGCTGTTTTTT; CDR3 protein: CASSQTSSPGTGELFF
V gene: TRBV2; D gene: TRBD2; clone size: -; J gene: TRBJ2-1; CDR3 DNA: TGTGCCAGCAGAGCTAGCGGGGGCACTTGGAATGAGCAGTTCTTC; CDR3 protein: CASRASGGTWNEQFF
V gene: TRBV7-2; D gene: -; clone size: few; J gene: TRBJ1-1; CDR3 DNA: TGTGCCAGCAGCCCAAGGGGTGAAGCTTTCTTT; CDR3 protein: CASSPRGEAFF
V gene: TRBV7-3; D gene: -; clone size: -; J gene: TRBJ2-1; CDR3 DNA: TGTGCCAGCAGCTCCCGGACGGGCGAGCAGTTCTTC; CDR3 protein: CASSSRTGEQFF
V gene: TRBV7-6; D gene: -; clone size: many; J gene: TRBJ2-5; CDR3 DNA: TGTGCCAGCAGCCTGGGACCAGAGAAGGGGACCCAGTACTTC; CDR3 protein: CASSLGPEKGTQYF
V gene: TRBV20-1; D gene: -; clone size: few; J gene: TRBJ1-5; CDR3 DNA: TGCAGTGCCATAGATAGACCTAATCAGCCCCAGCATTTT; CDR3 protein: CSAIDRPNQPQHF
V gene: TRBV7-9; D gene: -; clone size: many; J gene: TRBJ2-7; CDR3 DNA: TGTGCCAGCAGCTTAGATTACGAGCAGTACTTC; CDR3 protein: CASSLDYEQYF
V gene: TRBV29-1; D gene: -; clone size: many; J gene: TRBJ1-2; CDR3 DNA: TGCAGCGTTGAAAGCAGGGGCTCTAACTATGGCTACACCTTC; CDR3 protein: CSVESRGSNYGYTF
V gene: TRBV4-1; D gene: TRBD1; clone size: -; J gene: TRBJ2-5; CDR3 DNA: TGCGCCAGCAGCCAAGATCTGCAGGGGGCTCGCCAAGAGACCCAGTACTTC; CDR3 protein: CASSQDLQGARQETQYF
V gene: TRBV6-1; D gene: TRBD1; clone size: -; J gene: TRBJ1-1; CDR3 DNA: TGTGCCAGCAGTGCTACAGGGGGGTACACTGAAGCTTTCTTT; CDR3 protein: CASSATGGYTEAFF
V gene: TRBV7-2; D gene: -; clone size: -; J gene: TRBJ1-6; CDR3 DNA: TGTGCCAGCAGCCTCAGTCTCTCGGGCCTCCACTTT; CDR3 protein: CASSLSLSGLHF
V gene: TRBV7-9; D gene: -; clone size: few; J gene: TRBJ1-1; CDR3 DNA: TGTGCCAGCAGCTACGTGATGAACACTGAAGCTTTCTTT; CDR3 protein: CASSYVMNTEAFF
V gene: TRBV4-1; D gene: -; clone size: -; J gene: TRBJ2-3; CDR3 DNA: TGCGCCACCCGCCGCGACCATTCCGGGGATACGCAGTATTTT; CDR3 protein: CATRRDHSGDTQYF
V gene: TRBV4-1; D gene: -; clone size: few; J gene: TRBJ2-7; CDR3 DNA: TGCGCCAGCAGCCCTATGGGGGGAACCTACGAGCAGTACTTC; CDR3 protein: CASSPMGGTYEQYF
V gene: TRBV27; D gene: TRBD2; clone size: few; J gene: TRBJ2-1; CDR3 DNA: TGTGCCACCGGCCGAGAGTCCGGTCCGGGGGGGAATGAGCAGTTCTTC; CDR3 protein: CATGRESGPGGNEQFF
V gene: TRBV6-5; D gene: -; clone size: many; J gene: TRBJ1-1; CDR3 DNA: TGTGCCAGCAGTTACTCGACCGAGTCCAGTTCCGCTTTCTTT; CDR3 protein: CASSYSTESSSAFF
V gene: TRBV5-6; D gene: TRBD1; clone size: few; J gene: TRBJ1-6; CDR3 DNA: TGTGCCAGCAGGAAAACAGGGGTTCCAGGTTCACCCCTCCACTTT; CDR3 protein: CASRKTGVPGSPLHF
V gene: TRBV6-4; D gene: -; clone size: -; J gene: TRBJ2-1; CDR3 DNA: TGTGCCAGTACAGCATTCAACGGGAATGAGCAGTTCTTC; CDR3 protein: CASTAFNGNEQFF
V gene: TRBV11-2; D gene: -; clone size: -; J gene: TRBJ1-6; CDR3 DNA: TGTGCCAGCAGCAGGGAAGTAGGCGGTTCACCCCTCCACTTT; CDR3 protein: CASSREVGGSPLHF
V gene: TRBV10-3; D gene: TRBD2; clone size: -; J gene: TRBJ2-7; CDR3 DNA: TGTGCCATCAGCCCGGGGACTAGCGGGGGCAGCTCCTACGAGCAGTACTTC; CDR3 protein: CAISPGTSGGSSYEQYF
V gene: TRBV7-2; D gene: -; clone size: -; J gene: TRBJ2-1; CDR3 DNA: TGTGCCAGCAGCCCCCCGATAGGGGTCAATGAGCAGTTCTTC; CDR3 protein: CASSPPIGVNEQFF
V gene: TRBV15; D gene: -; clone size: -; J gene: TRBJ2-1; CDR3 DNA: TGTGCCACCAGCAGAGATCGTAACTATGGGCAGTTCTTC; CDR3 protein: CATSRDRNYGQFF
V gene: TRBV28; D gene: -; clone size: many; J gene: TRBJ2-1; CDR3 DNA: TGTGCCAACAAGGGCTCCATGGGCGATGAGCAGTTCTTC; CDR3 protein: CANKGSMGDEQFF
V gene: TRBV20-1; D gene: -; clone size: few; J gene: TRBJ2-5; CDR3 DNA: TGCAGTGCTAGCGGGGGACAGCCTGGGGAGACCCAGTACTTC; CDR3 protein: CSASGGQPGETQYF
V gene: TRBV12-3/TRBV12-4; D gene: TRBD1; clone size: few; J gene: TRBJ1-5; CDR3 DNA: TGTGCCAGCACCTTGGGGACAGGGGGTAGGAATCAGCCCCAGCATTTT; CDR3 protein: CASTLGTGGRNQPQHF
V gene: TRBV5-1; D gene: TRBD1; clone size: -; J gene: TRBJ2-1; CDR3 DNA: TGCGCCAGCAGAGTACGGACAGGGGGCGATGAGCAGTTCTTC; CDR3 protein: CASRVRTGGDEQFF
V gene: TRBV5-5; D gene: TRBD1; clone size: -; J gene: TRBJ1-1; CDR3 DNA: TGTGCCAGCAACCTCTTAGGGGGCTTCGACACTGAAGCTTTCTTT; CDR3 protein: CASNLLGGFDTEAFF
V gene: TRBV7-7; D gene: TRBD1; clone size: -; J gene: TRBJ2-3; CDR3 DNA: TGTGCCAGCAGCCCGGACAGGGCCGTAGATACGCAGTATTTT; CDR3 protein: CASSPDRAVDTQYF
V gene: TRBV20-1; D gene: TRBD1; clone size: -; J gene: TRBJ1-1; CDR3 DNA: TGCAGTGCTAGAGAAGGGACAGGGGGCACTGAAGCTTTCTTT; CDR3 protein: CSAREGTGGTEAFF
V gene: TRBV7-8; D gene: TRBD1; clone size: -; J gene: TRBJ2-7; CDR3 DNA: TGTGCCAGCAGCTTACTTCGGACAGGGGCCTACGAGCAGTACTTC; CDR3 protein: CASSLLRTGAYEQYF
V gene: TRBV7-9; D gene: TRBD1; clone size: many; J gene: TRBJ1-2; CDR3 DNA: TGTGCCAGCAGCCACCTCGGGGACAGTAACTATGGCTACACCTTC; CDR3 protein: CASSHLGDSNYGYTF
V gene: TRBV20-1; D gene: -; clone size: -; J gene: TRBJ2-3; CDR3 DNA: TGCAGTGCTACCCCGGCTAGCGAGAGGTGGGATACGCAGTATTTT; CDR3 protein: CSATPASERWDTQYF
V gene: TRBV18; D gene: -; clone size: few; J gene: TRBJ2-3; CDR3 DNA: TGTGCCAGCTCACCAAGCTCAGATACGCAGTATTTT; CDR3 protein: CASSPSSDTQYF
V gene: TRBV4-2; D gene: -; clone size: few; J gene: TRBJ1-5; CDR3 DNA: TGTGCCAGCAGCCAAGTAGGGGGCAATCAGCCCCAGCATTTT; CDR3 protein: CASSQVGGNQPQHF
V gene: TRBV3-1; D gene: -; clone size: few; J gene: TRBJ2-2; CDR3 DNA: TGTGCCAGCAGCCAAGCCCCATACACCGGGGAGCTGTTTTTT; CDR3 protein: CASSQAPYTGELFF
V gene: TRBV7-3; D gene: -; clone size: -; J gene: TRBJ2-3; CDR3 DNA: TGTGCCAGCAGCCGTGCTAGCACAGATACGCAGTATTTT; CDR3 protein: CASSRASTDTQYF
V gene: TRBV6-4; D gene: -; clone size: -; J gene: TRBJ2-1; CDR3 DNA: TGTGCCAGCAGTTTGGACTCCCACGGAAATGAGCAGTTCTTC; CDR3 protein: CASSLDSHGNEQFF
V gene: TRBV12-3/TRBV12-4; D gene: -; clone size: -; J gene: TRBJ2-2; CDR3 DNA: TGTGCCAGCACCCTTGGCGAGGGGGCCGGGGAGCTGTTTTTT; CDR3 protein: CASTLGEGAGELFF
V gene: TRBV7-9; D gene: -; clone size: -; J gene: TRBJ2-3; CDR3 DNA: TGTGCCAGCAGCCATGACACAGATACGCAGTATTTT; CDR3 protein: CASSHDTDTQYF
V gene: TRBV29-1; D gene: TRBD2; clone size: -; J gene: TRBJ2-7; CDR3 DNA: TGCAGCGTTGTAGCGGGTCTAGCTCGATCCTACGAGCAGTACTTC; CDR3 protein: CSVVAGLARSYEQYF
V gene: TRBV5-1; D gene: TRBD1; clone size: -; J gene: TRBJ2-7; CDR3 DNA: TGCGCCAGCAAGGGACAGGGGGCTACCTACGAGCAGTACTTC; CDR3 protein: CASKGQGATYEQYF
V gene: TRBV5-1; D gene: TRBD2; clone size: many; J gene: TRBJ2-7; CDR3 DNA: TGCGCCAGCAGCTTGGCTAGCGGGAGTGGCGAGCAGTACTTC; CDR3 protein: CASSLASGSGEQYF
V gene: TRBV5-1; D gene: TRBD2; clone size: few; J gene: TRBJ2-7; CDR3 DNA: TGCGCCAGCAGCTTGCGTAGCGGGAACAAGTACGAGCAGTACTTC; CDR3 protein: CASSLRSGNKYEQYF
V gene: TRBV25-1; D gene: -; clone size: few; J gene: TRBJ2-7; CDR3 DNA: TGTGCCAGCAGTTGGTACGAGCAGTACTTC; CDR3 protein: CASSWYEQYF
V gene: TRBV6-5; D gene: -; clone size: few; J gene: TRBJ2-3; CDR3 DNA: TGTGCCAGCAGTCTGACACAGGGTCCCTCCGGAGATACGCAGTATTTT; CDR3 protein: CASSLTQGPSGDTQYF
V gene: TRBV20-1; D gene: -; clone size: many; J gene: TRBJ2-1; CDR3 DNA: TGCAGTGCTAGTCAGCGCTACAATGAGCAGTTCTTC; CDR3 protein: CSASQRYNEQFF